This T cell receptor (beta chain) was found in a study of cytomegalovirus exposure and HLA in healthy donors. Study-wide context: From about 170 million T cells, an earlier analysis saw some 120 million unique TCR beta sequences.

On this clone itself: Antigen unknown.

V lost 8 bases and J 2 bases, leaving 17 bases between the germline ends. The CDR3 runs to 15 residues. Study findings and constraints: Researchers reported in a later analysis that common viral pathogens appeared linked to several top clusters. Listed as cytomegalovirus-associated were 164 TCR beta chains.

Researchers ran the PCR with 60 Vbeta and 13 Jbeta primers. This table comes from immunoSEQ multiplex PCR, and its TCRdb copy is limited to in-frame clones, with some not included. This table holds 200,000 to 250,000 clones, under 80% found once. The sequencing sample was made of PBMCs. The sequence was obtained from a woman in her thirties in good health and CMV-seronegative. The rearrangement joins TRBV23-1 to TRBJ2-3, with D tentatively TRBD2 (5 bases). TRBV23-1 is identified as an open reading frame with a role that is uncertain. The CDR3 is CASRRGRKPTDTQYF. The CDR3 DNA is TGCGCCAGCCGCCGAGGGCGTAAACCCACAGATACGCAGTATTTT.